This T cell receptor beta chain emerged from a study of monozygotic twins with inflammatory bowel disease. Without any T cell sorting, total RNA was isolated from whole blood. The CDR3 spans 14 residues. Germline V CDR1 and CDR2: DFQATT, SNEGSKA (reference sequence). Study observations and caveats: IBD-affected twins scored below their healthy co-twins in TCRbeta diversity (inverse Simpson). Especially with disease activity, IBD patients had fewer clonotypes in common with others than healthy twins did.

Note on this clonotype: Its antigen remains unidentified.

TCR libraries each used around 3,300 ng of total RNA. TCRdb reprocessed the 5' RACE reads and keeps a single row for each CDR3 protein, giving no DNA. This sample's table reports about 160,000 distinct CDR3 sequences. Sequenced: blood. The TCR comes from a human donor with ulcerative colitis or Crohn's disease, or a healthy co-twin of an affected twin (not recorded which). V usage is TRBV20-1 and J usage is TRBJ2-7; TCRdb picks TRBD1, but there is no DNA to check that call. The CDR3 here is CSASRPGTGVQQYF.